This T cell receptor (beta chain) was retrieved from a study of response to subunit inactivated influenza vaccine. Study-wide findings and caveats: New T cells are recruited in small numbers by each seasonal influenza vaccination, according to the authors' suggestion.

Regarding this clonotype: Its antigen remains unidentified.

TCRdb called the RT-PCR reads again in MiXCR, with one record for every CDR3 protein. The sample includes a few hundred thousand distinct CDR3 sequences, roughly 7.6% seen only once; the top ten take roughly 13%. The V segment lost 4 bases and the J segment 3 bases; nucleotides outside the gene matches: 3. CDR1 and CDR2 (germline): SGHRS, YFSETQ. The CDR3 covers 15 residues. The rearrangement uses TRBV5-1 and TRBJ2-3, with 12 bases matching TRBD1. The TCR comes from a man aged 50 to 75 who received an inactivated influenza vaccine. Here the sequenced sample was PBMCs from blood, taken 23 months after vaccination. CDR3 sequence: CASSKGQGATDTQYF. CDR3 DNA sequence: TGCGCCAGCAGCAAGGGACAGGGGGCAACAGATACGCAGTATTTT.